Sequencing of this T cell receptor beta chain was carried out in a study of Ad26.COV2.S vaccination and SARS-CoV-2 variants. Measured with immunoSEQ multiplex PCR; TCRdb has only the in-frame clones, and not every one. The table lists under 150,000 clones, roughly 85% of them singletons. Of note for this clone: Its antigen is still unknown.

Germline V lookup: CDR1 MNHEY, CDR2 SVGEGT. The ends were cut back, 2 bases at V and 7 bases at J, with 12 bases in the middle. The CDR3 length is 13 residues. The study, taken as a whole, reports: CD8+ and CD4+ T cells specific for spike reportedly responded with substantial breadth after vaccination. Spike-specific TCR breadth was greater after Ad26.COV2.S than placebo.

The TCR was taken from a human donor who had recovered from COVID-19. This sequence joins TRBV6-2 or TRBV6-3 and TRBJ2-7, with unresolved D. The sample was peripheral blood, taken after recovery from COVID-19. CDR3 in DNA: TGTGCCAGCAGTTACCAGCCCCTTGGGGAGCAGTACTTC. Amino acid sequence: CASSYQPLGEQYF.